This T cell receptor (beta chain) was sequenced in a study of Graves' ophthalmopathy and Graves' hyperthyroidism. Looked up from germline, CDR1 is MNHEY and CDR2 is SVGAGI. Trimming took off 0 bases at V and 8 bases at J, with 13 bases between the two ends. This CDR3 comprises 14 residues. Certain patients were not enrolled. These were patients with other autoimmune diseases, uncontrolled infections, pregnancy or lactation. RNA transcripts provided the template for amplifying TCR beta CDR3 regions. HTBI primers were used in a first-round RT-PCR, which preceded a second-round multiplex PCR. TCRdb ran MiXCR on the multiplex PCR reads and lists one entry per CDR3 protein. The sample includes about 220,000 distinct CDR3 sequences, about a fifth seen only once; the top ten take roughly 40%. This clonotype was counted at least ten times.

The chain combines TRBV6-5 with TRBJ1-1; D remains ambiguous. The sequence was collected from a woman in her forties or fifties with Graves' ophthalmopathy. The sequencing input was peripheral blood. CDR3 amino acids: CASSYSQQFQEAFF. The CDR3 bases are TGTGCCAGCAGTTACTCGCAACAGTTTCAAGAAGCTTTCTTT.